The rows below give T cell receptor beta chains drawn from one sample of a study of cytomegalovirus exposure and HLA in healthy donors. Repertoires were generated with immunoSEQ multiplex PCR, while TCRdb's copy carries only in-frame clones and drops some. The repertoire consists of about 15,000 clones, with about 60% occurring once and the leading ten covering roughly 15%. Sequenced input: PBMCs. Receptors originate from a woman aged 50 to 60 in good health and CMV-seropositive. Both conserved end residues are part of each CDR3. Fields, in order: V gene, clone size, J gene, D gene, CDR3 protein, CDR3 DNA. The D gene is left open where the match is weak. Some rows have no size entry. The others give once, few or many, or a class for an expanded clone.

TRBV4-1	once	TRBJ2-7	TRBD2	CASSQTGLAGGEQYF	TGCGCCAGCAGCCAAACGGGACTAGCGGGAGGCGAGCAGTACTTC
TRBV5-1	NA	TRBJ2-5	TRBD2	CASSSGTSGETQYF	TGCGCCAGCAGCTCAGGGACTAGCGGGGAGACCCAGTACTTC
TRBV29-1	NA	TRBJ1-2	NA	CSVASRGANYGYTF	TGCAGCGTTGCCTCGCGGGGCGCTAACTATGGCTACACCTTC
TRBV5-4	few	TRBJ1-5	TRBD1	CASSPDRDQPQHF	TGTGCCAGCAGCCCCGACAGGGATCAGCCCCAGCATTTT
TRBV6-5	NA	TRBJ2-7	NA	CASRSSVVQYF	TGTGCCAGCCGTTCGTCGGTCGTGCAGTACTTC
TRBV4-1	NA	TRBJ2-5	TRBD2	CASSQVWTSGSGETQYF	TGCGCCAGCAGCCAAGTTTGGACTAGCGGGAGTGGAGAGACCCAGTACTTC
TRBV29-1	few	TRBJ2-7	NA	CSVFLLTYEQYF	TGCAGCGTTTTCCTCCTAACCTACGAGCAGTACTTC
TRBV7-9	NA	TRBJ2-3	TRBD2	CASSSPGGVHTQYF	TGTGCCAGCAGCTCCCCGGGGGGGGTACATACGCAGTATTTT
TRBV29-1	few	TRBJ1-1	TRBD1	CSVGTGRTEAFF	TGCAGCGTTGGGACAGGGAGAACTGAAGCTTTCTTT
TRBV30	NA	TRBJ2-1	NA	CAWSPSLVGEQFF	TGTGCCTGGAGTCCCTCCCTCGTCGGGGAGCAGTTCTTC
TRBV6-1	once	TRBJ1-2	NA	CASSEAGWEGYTF	TGTGCCAGCAGTGAAGCGGGTTGGGAGGGCTACACCTTC
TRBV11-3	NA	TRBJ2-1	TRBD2	CASSLGLVGNEQFF	TGTGCCAGCAGCCTGGGACTAGTTGGGAATGAGCAGTTCTTC
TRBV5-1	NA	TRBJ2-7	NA	CASSPGTYSYEQYF	TGCGCCAGCAGTCCCGGGACTTACTCCTACGAGCAGTACTTC
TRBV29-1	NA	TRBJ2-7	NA	CSVEGGSEQYF	TGCAGCGTTGAAGGAGGCTCCGAGCAGTACTTC
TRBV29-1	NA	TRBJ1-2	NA	CSVEEQGTYGYTF	TGCAGCGTTGAAGAACAGGGTACCTATGGCTACACCTTC
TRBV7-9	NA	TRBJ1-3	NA	CASSFESGNTIYF	TGTGCCAGCAGCTTTGAGTCTGGAAACACCATATATTTT
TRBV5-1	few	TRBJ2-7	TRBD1	CASSLDRGYYEQYF	TGCGCCAGCAGCCTTGACAGGGGGTACTACGAGCAGTACTTC
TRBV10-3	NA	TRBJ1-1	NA	CATQNADMGTEAFF	TGTGCCACGCAAAACGCGGACATGGGCACTGAAGCTTTCTTT
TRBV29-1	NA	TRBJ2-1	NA	CSVEGRELNEQFF	TGCAGCGTTGAAGGTCGGGAGCTCAATGAGCAGTTCTTC
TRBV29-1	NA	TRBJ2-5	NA	CSVRVDLEETQYF	TGCAGCGTTAGGGTGGACTTGGAAGAGACCCAGTACTTC
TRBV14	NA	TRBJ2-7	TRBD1	CASSETGFPYEQYF	TGTGCCAGCAGCGAGACAGGGTTCCCCTACGAGCAGTACTTC
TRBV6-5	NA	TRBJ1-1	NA	CASARPGVNTEAFF	TGTGCCAGCGCCCGCCCAGGGGTGAACACTGAAGCTTTCTTT
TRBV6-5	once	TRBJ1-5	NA	CASGWGGDQPQHF	TGTGCCAGCGGATGGGGGGGCGATCAGCCCCAGCATTTT
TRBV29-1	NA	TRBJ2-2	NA	CSVEENIGELFF	TGCAGCGTTGAAGAAAATATCGGGGAGCTGTTTTTT
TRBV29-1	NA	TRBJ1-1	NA	CSVDSLIWNTEAFF	TGCAGCGTTGATAGTCTAATCTGGAACACTGAAGCTTTCTTT
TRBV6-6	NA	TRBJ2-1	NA	CASSFSSGNEQFF	TGTGCCAGCAGTTTCTCAAGCGGCAATGAGCAGTTCTTC
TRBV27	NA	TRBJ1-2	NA	CASSSTVLYGYTF	TGTGCCAGCAGTTCGACAGTGCTCTATGGCTACACCTTC
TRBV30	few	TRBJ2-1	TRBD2	CAWSLSGLAGGGGEQFF	TGTGCCTGGAGTCTCTCGGGACTAGCGGGAGGGGGCGGTGAGCAGTTCTTC
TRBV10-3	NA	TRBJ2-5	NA	CAISSGGEQTQYF	TGTGCCATCAGTTCGGGTGGGGAGCAGACCCAGTACTTC
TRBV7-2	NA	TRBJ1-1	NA	CASSPWGGPEAFF	TGTGCCAGCAGCCCCTGGGGAGGGCCTGAAGCTTTCTTT
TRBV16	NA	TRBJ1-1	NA	CASSQNLGTFAEAFF	TGTGCCAGCAGCCAAAATCTCGGGACATTCGCAGAAGCTTTCTTT
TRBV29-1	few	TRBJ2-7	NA	CSVEDGSSEQYF	TGCAGCGTTGAGGATGGGAGCTCCGAGCAGTACTTC
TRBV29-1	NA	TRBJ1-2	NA	CSWRRGGYGYTF	TGCAGCTGGAGGCGGGGAGGCTATGGCTACACCTTC
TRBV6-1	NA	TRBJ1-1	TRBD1	CASTPGQINTEAFF	TGTGCCAGCACTCCGGGACAGATTAACACTGAAGCTTTCTTT
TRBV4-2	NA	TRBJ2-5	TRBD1	CASSRGDRGQETQYF	TGTGCCAGCAGCCGGGGGGACAGGGGCCAAGAGACCCAGTACTTC
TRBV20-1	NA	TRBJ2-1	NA	CSATSYNEQFF	TGCAGTGCTACCAGTTACAATGAGCAGTTCTTC
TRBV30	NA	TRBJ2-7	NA	CAWEGAGEQYF	TGTGCCTGGGAGGGGGCGGGGGAGCAGTACTTC
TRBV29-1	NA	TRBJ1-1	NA	CSALGGDTEAFF	TGCAGCGCCTTGGGGGGGGACACTGAAGCTTTCTTT
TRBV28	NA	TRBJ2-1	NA	CASSPGDSNEQFF	TGTGCCAGCAGTCCTGGGGACTCCAATGAGCAGTTCTTC
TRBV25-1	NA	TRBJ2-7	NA	CASSDTGIVYEQYF	TGTGCCAGCAGTGACACAGGGATCGTCTACGAGCAGTACTTC
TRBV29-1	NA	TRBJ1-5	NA	CSVGQNNQPQHF	TGCAGCGTTGGCCAGAACAATCAGCCCCAGCATTTT
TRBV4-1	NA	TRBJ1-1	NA	CASSQGRRENTEAFF	TGCGCCAGCAGCCAAGGGCGCAGGGAGAACACTGAAGCTTTCTTT
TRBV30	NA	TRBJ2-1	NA	CAWSRSEQFF	TGTGCCTGGAGTAGAAGCGAGCAGTTCTTC
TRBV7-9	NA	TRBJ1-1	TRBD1	CASKGQRLPEAFF	TGTGCCAGCAAGGGACAGAGGCTCCCTGAAGCTTTCTTT
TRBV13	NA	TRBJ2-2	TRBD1	CASSAGGRAGELFF	TGTGCCAGCAGCGCAGGGGGTAGGGCCGGGGAGCTGTTTTTT
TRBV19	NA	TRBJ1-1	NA	CASSISVNTEAFF	TGTGCCAGTAGTATATCGGTGAACACTGAAGCTTTCTTT
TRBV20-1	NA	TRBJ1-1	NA	CRFPGLDEAFF	TGCAGGTTTCCAGGGCTCGATGAAGCTTTCTTT